This T cell receptor (beta chain) was sequenced during a study of blood T cell repertoires in COVID-19. Study background: From the United States, Italy and Spain came samples of acute and convalescent COVID-19. Nucleic acid was either cDNA or gDNA, and it came from T cells, B-cell-depleted T cells, or PBMCs.

The CDR3 totals 15 residues. From germline, CDR1 is LNHDA and CDR2 SQIVND (reference sequence). Trimming took 5 bases from V and 4 from J; bases not matched to a gene: 5. Individuals drawn from under 30 US areas were about 18 to 95 years old. Clinical history as reported by participants underpinned cohort assignment. The data were produced by immunoSEQ multiplex PCR, yet TCRdb's version contains in-frame clones alone and is incomplete. The sample consists of roughly 250,000 clones, approximately 85% of them appearing once. The receptor was isolated from a woman in her twenties or thirties who had recovered from COVID-19. The rearrangement uses TRBV19 and TRBJ2-1; 10 bases agree with TRBD1. The material sequenced was PBMCs or T cells enriched from blood (not recorded which). CDR3 coding DNA: TGTGCCAGTAGTCCGCGACAGGGGGCATACAATGAGCAGTTCTTC. It encodes CASSPRQGAYNEQFF.